A single sample is the source of the 17 T cell receptor beta chains below, sequenced in a study of CD8 T cells in ankylosing spondylitis. TCRdb processed the 5' RACE reads anew with MiXCR; each CDR3 protein has one entry. The sample shows approximately 250,000 distinct CDR3 sequences, 20% to 30% of them seen only once. The source material was blood, either unsorted or a sorted T cell fraction (not recorded which). The receptors were sampled from a male donor with ankylosing spondylitis or in good health (not recorded which).

The gene calls are TRBV23-1 and TRBJ2-3, with 9 positions matching TRBD1. TRBV23-1 is identified as an open reading frame with a role that is uncertain. This CDR3 has 17 residues. J lost 1 base, V lost 5 bases, and 10 bases had no gene match. CDR3 loop: CASSCVDRGVGTDTQYF. For the CDR3, the DNA is TGCGCCAGCAGTTGCGTCGACAGGGGGGTGGGCACAGATACGCAGTATTTT.

This sequence joins TRBV20-1 and TRBJ1-1; unclear D gene. This CDR3 has 15 amino acids. CDR1 is DFQATT and CDR2 is SNEGSKA in the germline V gene (reference sequence). V was trimmed by 0 bases and J by 1 base, leaving 12 bases between them. CDR3 nucleotide sequence: TGCAGTGCTAGAGATGGCCGGGCCGCGAACACTGAAGCTTTCTTT. Amino acids: CSARDGRAANTEAFF.

The chain employs TRBV6-1 and TRBJ1-2; perhaps TRBD1 as D (6 bases). CDR3 length: 13 residues. The germline V and J ends were trimmed by 5 bases and 6 bases, with 13 bases remaining between them. Germline V gene data show CDR1 as MNHNS and CDR2 as SASEGT. CDR3 region: CASSNGQGNGYTF. CDR3 sequence (DNA): TGTGCCAGCAGTAATGGGCAGGGGAATGGCTACACCTTC.

This chain uses TRBV9 with TRBJ2-5; unclear D gene. V shed 3 bases and J shed 1 base, with 13 bases lying between them. CDR1 is SGDLS, CDR2 YYNGEE, per germline. There are 15 residues in the CDR3. The CDR3 DNA reads TGTGCCAGCAGCGCAGGCGAGGCTACCCAAGAGACCCAGTACTTC. Protein: CASSAGEATQETQYF.

This clonotype was recorded a few times. This sequence joins TRBV12-3 or TRBV12-4 and TRBJ2-1; D perhaps matches TRBD1 (6 bases). CDR3 length: 15 residues. V dropped 3 bases and J dropped 0 bases, with 9 bases sitting between them. CDR3 region: CASSLGQTSYNEQFF. The CDR3, as DNA: TGTGCCAGCAGTTTGGGACAAACCTCCTACAATGAGCAGTTCTTC.

The rearrangement joins TRBV20-1 to TRBJ1-5; 10 nucleotides match TRBD1. The germline V gene has CDR1 DFQATT and CDR2 SNEGSKA (reference sequence). Trimming took 6 bases from V and 1 from J; bases not matched to a gene: 9. The CDR3 contains 16 residues. CDR3 sequence reads: CSASGQGTWSNQPQHF. CDR3 DNA sequence: TGCAGTGCCTCGGGACAGGGGACATGGAGCAATCAGCCCCAGCATTTT.

This clonotype showed up just a few times. This chain joins TRBV29-1 and TRBJ2-5; D unresolved. With 8 bases removed from V and 1 base from J, the gap between germline ends came to 11 bases. Germline CDR1 is SQVTM and CDR2 is ANQGSEA. CDR3 length equals 12 residues. CDR3 residues: CSPGGPQETQYF. CDR3 bases: TGCAGCCCTGGTGGGCCCCAAGAGACCCAGTACTTC.

This clonotype came up a few times. The J gene is TRBJ2-2, the V gene TRBV20-1; D may be TRBD1 (6 bases). This CDR3 region has 14 residues. Germline V gene data show CDR1 as DFQATT and CDR2 as SNEGSKA (reference sequence). Deletions cut 6 bases from V and 0 bases from J, with 11 bases between. CDR3 residues: CSATTGSNTGELFF. The CDR3 coding sequence is TGCAGTGCGACTACAGGGTCGAACACCGGGGAGCTGTTTTTT.

This clonotype occurred a few times. V is TRBV6-7 and J is TRBJ2-1; D is perhaps TRBD1 or TRBD2 (5 bases each). TRBV6-7 is an ORF, and what it does is uncertain. CDR3 length: 15 residues. The V end was cut by 4 bases, the J end by 5 bases, with 15 bases between. The CDR3 spells CASSSSGRKNNEQFF. In nucleotides, the CDR3 is TGTGCCAGCAGTTCATCGGGACGCAAGAACAATGAGCAGTTCTTC.

V is TRBV20-1 and J is TRBJ2-1; 14 bases are a match to TRBD2. Germline values: CDR1 DFQATT, CDR2 SNEGSKA (reference sequence). The CDR3 spans 14 residues. Trimming took 3 bases from V and 8 from J; bases not matched to a gene: 3. CDR3 in amino acids: CSASGTSGGYEQFF. For the CDR3, the DNA is TGCAGTGCTAGCGGGACTAGCGGGGGTTATGAGCAGTTCTTC.

CDR3 sequence (DNA): TGTGCCAGCGGGGAGGGGACGAGCTCCTACAATGAGCAGTTCTTC. Its protein is CASGEGTSSYNEQFF. This sequence joins TRBV12-3 or TRBV12-4 and TRBJ2-1, with TRBD2 identical over 7 bases. V lost 8 bases, J lost 0 bases, and 7 bases stayed unmatched. This CDR3 has 15 amino acids.

This clonotype appeared many times. The chain has TRBV12-3 or TRBV12-4 and TRBJ2-1, with TRBD1 identical over 9 bases. Losses at the gene ends were 5 bases for V and 8 bases for J; bases not matched to a gene: 16. CDR3 length: 17 amino acids. Here the CDR3 reads CASSPGTGYYFRDEQFF. The CDR3 region has the DNA TGTGCCAGCAGTCCCGGGACAGGGTATTATTTCCGCGATGAGCAGTTCTTC.

In this sample, this clonotype turned up many times. This sequence joins TRBV12-3 or TRBV12-4 and TRBJ1-3, with unresolved D. This CDR3 is built from 14 residues. V gave up 6 bases and J gave up 8 bases, with 17 bases separating them. CDR3 in amino acids: CASSPDGPTYTIYF. CDR3 in DNA: TGTGCCAGCAGCCCCGACGGACCAACATACACCATATATTTT.

This sequence joins TRBV4-1 and TRBJ2-2; D is unresolved. The CDR3 has 15 amino acids. Germline CDR1 reads MGHRA; CDR2 reads YSYEKL. Trimming cost V 1 base and J 4 bases, with 10 bases left between them. Here the CDR3 reads CASSQVGTLTGELFF. For the CDR3, the DNA is TGCGCCAGCAGCCAAGTGGGAACCCTCACCGGGGAGCTGTTTTTT.

The chain has TRBV6-1 and TRBJ2-5; 7 nucleotides agree with TRBD2. The CDR3 length is 13 residues. Trimming took 4 bases from V and 5 from J; bases not matched to a gene: 4. The V gene's germline CDR1 is MNHNS and CDR2 SASEGT. In DNA form, the CDR3 reads TGTGCCAGCAGTGGAGCGGGGAGGGAGACCCAGTACTTC. This translates into CASSGAGRETQYF.

The chain has TRBV28 and TRBJ2-7; D possibly matches TRBD1 or TRBD2 (6 bases each). The CDR3 has 11 residues. Germline V gene sequence: CDR1 MDHEN, CDR2 SYDVKM. V was shortened by 5 bases and J by 7 bases, with 9 bases between the two germline ends. The CDR3 nucleotides are TGTGCCAGCAGTAAAGGGGGGGAGCAGTACTTC. Its translation: CASSKGGEQYF.

The chain uses TRBV6-2 or TRBV6-3 and TRBJ2-5; D is perhaps TRBD2 (5 bases). With 2 bases removed from V and 3 bases from J, the gap between germline ends came to 7 bases. This CDR3 spans 13 amino acids. Germline V gene sequence: CDR1 MNHEY, CDR2 SVGEGT. CDR3 coding DNA: TGTGCCAGCAGTTACCGGCGGGAAGAGACCCAGTACTTC. Its translation is CASSYRREETQYF.